This entry features one T cell receptor beta chain sequence. Per the original methods: Amplification of reference gene primers was used by the study to estimate nucleated cell counts. Profiled with immunoSEQ multiplex PCR; TCRdb holds only in-frame clones, not every one. V, J and clone size derive from that table, while D and trimming were established from the DNA sequence. The table has 57,000 or so clones, about 75% seen once. This specimen comes from a study of blood T cell repertoires in COVID-19. The wider study: Acute-phase and convalescent COVID-19 samples originated in the United States, Italy and Spain.

The germline V and J ends were trimmed by 3 bases and 4 bases, with 9 bases remaining between them. The germline V gene has CDR1 LGHDT and CDR2 YNNKEL (reference sequence). The CDR3 is made up of 14 amino acids. The clonotype was recovered from a man over 45 with active or convalescent COVID-19. This chain links TRBV3-1 (or the pseudogene TRBV3-2) with TRBJ1-4; D ambiguous. Sequenced input: peripheral blood. This CDR3 reads CASSHGGFNEKLFF. The CDR3 DNA is TGTGCCAGCAGCCATGGAGGTTTTAATGAAAAACTGTTTTTT.